The 20 T cell receptor beta chains below were found in one sample sequenced in a study of post-analysis software for immune sequencing data (dated by TCRdb to 2014 to 2015). The investigation overall reported the following: Patients showed significantly higher frequencies than controls for several TRBV segments, among them TRBV5-6, TRBV5-1 and TRBV20-1.

Library preparation used PCR. The instrument given in TCRdb is Illumina HiSeq 2500. To reduce PCR and sequencing biases, unique molecular identifiers were incorporated into the TCR beta cDNA libraries. TCRdb applied fastp at Q25 and MiXCR to the public reads, then kept only in-frame beta chains. Rows are combined by CDR3 protein, so each entry shows the most common genes and DNA. Recorded for this sample are roughly 540,000 distinct CDR3 sequences; around 36% of them occurred a single time. The ten largest clones take up roughly 6% of the sample. Their antigens remain unidentified. The specimen was blood. The receptors shown here come from a girl aged 2-17 years with multiple sclerosis.

This chain connects TRBV25-1 to TRBJ1-1; 7 bases match TRBD1. The CDR3 totals 12 residues. Germline loops: CDR1 MGHDK, CDR2 SYGVNS. Trimming cost V 5 bases and J 11 bases; bases outside gene matches: 8. CDR3 nucleotide sequence: TGTGCCAGCAGTCCACAGACAGGGACGGCTTTCTTT. It specifies CASSPQTGTAFF.

This clonotype appeared a few times. The chain joins TRBV12-3 or TRBV12-4 to TRBJ1-2, with TRBD1 as a possible D gene (5 bases). V lost 4 bases and J 0 bases, leaving 12 bases between the germline ends. CDR3 size: 15 residues. The CDR3 DNA is TGTGCCAGCAGTTCTACAGGACTGTCTAACTATGGCTACACCTTC. Amino acid sequence: CASSSTGLSNYGYTF.

This chain links TRBV12-3 or TRBV12-4 with TRBJ1-6; 7 nucleotides align to TRBD1. The CDR3 covers 13 residues. J gave up 10 bases and V 3 bases, and 3 bases lay outside the gene matches. For the CDR3, the DNA is TGTGCCAGCAGTTTTGGCAGGGGGTCACCCCTCCACTTT. This gives the protein CASSFGRGSPLHF.

This clonotype was observed a few times. The V and J genes are TRBV15 and TRBJ2-7, with 11 nucleotides matching TRBD2. The CDR3 is 17 residues long. After removal of 3 bases from V and 0 bases from J, the junction contained 7 bases not matched to a gene. CDR1 is LNHNV, CDR2 YYDKDF, per germline (reference sequence). The CDR3 DNA reads as TGTGCCACCAGCAGCAAGTCGACTAGCGGGGTCTCCTACGAGCAGTACTTC. Translated: CATSSKSTSGVSYEQYF.

This clonotype was counted a few times. The chain joins TRBV20-1 to TRBJ1-2; possible D gene TRBD1, 6 bases. The CDR3 runs to 14 residues. V lost 0 bases and J 5 bases, leaving 13 bases between the germline ends. CDR1 and CDR2 from the germline V gene are DFQATT and SNEGSKA (reference sequence). CDR3 coding DNA: TGCAGTGCTAGAGATGAGACAGGAGCTTATGGCTACACCTTC. Its protein product is CSARDETGAYGYTF.

This clonotype was counted only a few times. The chain uses TRBV11-2 and TRBJ2-5, with TRBD1 as a possible D gene (5 bases). CDR1 SGHAT and CDR2 FQNNGV come from the germline V gene. V lost 0 bases to trimming and J lost 5 bases, with 16 bases between them. This CDR3 contains 16 residues. This CDR3 is CASSLDGQGIGETQYF. The CDR3 DNA is TGTGCCAGCAGCTTAGATGGGCAGGGAATCGGGGAGACCCAGTACTTC.

The chain carries TRBV25-1 and TRBJ2-7; 7 bases are shared with TRBD1. CDR3 length: 22 amino acids. Germline assignment: CDR1 MGHDK and CDR2 SYGVNS. The junction had 23 bases not matched to a gene; V was cut back by 0 bases and J by 0 bases. CDR3 sequence: CASSEYRFAGFCTGTVSYEQYF. Written as DNA, the CDR3 is TGTGCCAGCAGTGAATATAGGTTTGCGGGTTTTTGTACCGGGACAGTCTCCTACGAGCAGTACTTC.

This clonotype was found a few times. The rearrangement uses TRBV5-1 and TRBJ2-5, with unresolved D. This CDR3 is built from 14 residues. With 0 bases removed from V and 1 base from J, the gap between germline ends came to 7 bases. Germline values: CDR1 SGHRS, CDR2 YFSETQ. The DNA for the CDR3 is TGCGCCAGCAGCTTGGGGGAAATCCAAGAGACCCAGTACTTC. Translating it yields CASSLGEIQETQYF.

This clonotype was counted at least ten times. This sequence joins TRBV7-2 and TRBJ2-1; D is perhaps TRBD2 (5 bases). V was trimmed by 0 bases and J by 9 bases, leaving 9 bases between them. The CDR3 is made up of 13 amino acids. Germline assignment: CDR1 SGHTA and CDR2 FQGNSA. CDR3 nucleotide sequence: TGTGCCAGCAGCTTAGCCCCCGCGGGTGAGCAGTTCTTC. This gives the protein CASSLAPAGEQFF.

CDR3 in amino acids: CATQRDRGVQPQHF. The CDR3 DNA reads TGTGCCACCCAACGGGACAGGGGAGTTCAGCCCCAGCATTTT. The chain employs TRBV10-3 and TRBJ1-5; 10 positions match TRBD1. This CDR3 region has 14 residues. Germline CDR1 is ENHRY and CDR2 is SYGVKD. J lost 6 bases, V lost 10 bases, and 9 bases had no gene match.

This sequence joins TRBV28 and TRBJ1-2; TRBD1 is a possible D gene (6 bases). Trimming left V 5 bases short and J 5 bases short, with 18 bases between. This CDR3 contains 15 residues. Germline assignment: CDR1 MDHEN and CDR2 SYDVKM. The CDR3 DNA is TGTGCCAGCAGTCCCCCCCCGGGAGGGGGGTATGGCTACACCTTC. It codes for CASSPPPGGGYGYTF.

J is TRBJ2-5 and V is TRBV24-1, with D possibly TRBD1 on 6 matching bases. The CDR3 length is 14 residues. With 3 bases removed from V and 5 bases from J, the gap between germline ends came to 12 bases. Germline CDR1 reads KGHDR; CDR2 reads SFDVKD. For the CDR3, the DNA is TGTGCCACCAGTGATCCGACAGGCTGGGAGACCCAGTACTTC. Translated, it gives CATSDPTGWETQYF.

This clonotype was counted between two and nine times. The V call is TRBV6-1, the J call TRBJ2-5; 7 bases fit TRBD2. This CDR3 comprises 16 residues. J lost 5 bases, V lost 4 bases, and 13 bases had no gene match. Germline V gene data show CDR1 as MNHNS and CDR2 as SASEGT. CDR3 nucleotide sequence: TGTGCCAGCAGTGGAGTCGGGGGGAATGGTCCCGAGACCCAGTACTTC. Amino acids: CASSGVGGNGPETQYF.

There are many counts of this clonotype. The J gene is TRBJ2-3, the V gene TRBV6-2 or TRBV6-3; the D is unclear. The germline V and J ends were trimmed by 2 bases and 0 bases, with 21 bases remaining between them. This CDR3 is built from 19 residues. CDR1 and CDR2 (germline): MNHEY, SVGEGT. Here the CDR3 reads CASSYESLKDLKSTDTQYF. As DNA, the CDR3 is TGTGCCAGCAGTTACGAGTCTCTCAAGGACCTCAAGAGCACAGATACGCAGTATTTT.

This clonotype turned up a few times. The chain has TRBV3-1 and TRBJ2-7; D unresolved. The end of the DNA aligns better with TRBJ2-5, so the J call may be wrong. The CDR3 length is 12 residues. The germline gives CDR1 LGHDT, CDR2 YNNKEL (reference sequence). The CDR3 DNA reads TGTGCCAGTGGGTTTCGGTTCGAGACCCAGTACTTC. Its translation: CASGFRFETQYF.

The table lists this clonotype with a few counts. The rearrangement joins TRBV25-1 to TRBJ1-2; 7 nucleotides align to TRBD1. V was pared by 4 bases and J by 8 bases, with 4 bases of the junction left unmatched. CDR3 length: 12 amino acids. The germline V gene has CDR1 MGHDK and CDR2 SYGVNS. This chain's CDR3 is CASSGNRGGYTF. CDR3 coding DNA: TGTGCCAGCAGTGGGAACAGGGGCGGCTACACCTTC.

The chain has TRBV7-3 and TRBJ1-5; possibly TRBD1 for D (5 bases). This CDR3 is built from 15 residues. V lost 5 bases to trimming and J lost 6 bases, with 17 bases between them. Germline V lookup: CDR1 SGHTA, CDR2 FQGTGA. The CDR3 nucleotides are TGTGCCAGCAGCGCAAGGGGATCTAAAGCTCAGCCCCAGCATTTT. As protein: CASSARGSKAQPQHF.

The V and J genes are TRBV10-3 and TRBJ2-1; no definite D call. This CDR3 spans 15 amino acids. The V and J ends lost 8 bases and 0 bases respectively, with 14 bases between them. Germline V gene sequence: CDR1 ENHRY, CDR2 SYGVKD. The CDR3 DNA follows: TGTGCCATCCTAAGAGGCCGCAGCTCCTACAATGAGCAGTTCTTC. It yields the protein CAILRGRSSYNEQFF.

This clonotype showed up just a few times. J is TRBJ2-1 and V is TRBV25-1; no clear D gene. CDR1 MGHDK and CDR2 SYGVNS come from the germline V gene. The germline V and J ends were trimmed by 1 base and 0 bases, with 4 bases remaining between them. This CDR3 has 14 residues. CDR3 loop: CASSEWSSYNEQFF. The CDR3 DNA reads as TGTGCCAGCAGTGAATGGAGCTCCTACAATGAGCAGTTCTTC.

This clonotype appeared many times. The rearrangement uses TRBV4-1 and TRBJ1-1; 10 bases map to TRBD1. V lost 0 bases to trimming and J lost 5 bases; unmatched junction nucleotides: 6. Per the germline V gene, CDR1 is MGHRA and CDR2 is YSYEKL. This CDR3 is built from 16 residues. CDR3 sequence (DNA): TGCGCCAGCAGCCAAGAAGGGGGACAGGGGCGGACTGAAGCTTTCTTT. This sequence encodes CASSQEGGQGRTEAFF.